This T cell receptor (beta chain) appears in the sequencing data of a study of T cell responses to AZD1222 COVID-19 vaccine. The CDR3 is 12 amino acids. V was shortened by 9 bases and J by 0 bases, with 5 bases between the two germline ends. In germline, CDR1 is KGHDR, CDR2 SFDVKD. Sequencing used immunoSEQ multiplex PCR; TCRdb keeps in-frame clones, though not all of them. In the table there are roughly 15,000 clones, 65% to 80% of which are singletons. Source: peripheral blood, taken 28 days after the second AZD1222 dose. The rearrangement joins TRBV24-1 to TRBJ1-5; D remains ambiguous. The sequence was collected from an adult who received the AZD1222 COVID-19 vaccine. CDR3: CATSASNQPQHF. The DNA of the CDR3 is TGTGCCACCTCGGCTAGCAATCAGCCCCAGCATTTT.